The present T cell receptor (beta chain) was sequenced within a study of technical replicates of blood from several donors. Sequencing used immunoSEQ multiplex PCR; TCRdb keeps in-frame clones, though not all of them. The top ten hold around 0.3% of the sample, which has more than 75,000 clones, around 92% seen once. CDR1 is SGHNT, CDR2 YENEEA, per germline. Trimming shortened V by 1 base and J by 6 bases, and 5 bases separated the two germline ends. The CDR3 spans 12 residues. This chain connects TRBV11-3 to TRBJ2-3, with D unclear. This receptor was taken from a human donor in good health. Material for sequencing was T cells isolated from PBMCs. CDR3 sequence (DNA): TGTGCCAGCAGCTTAGTGGAGGATACGCAGTATTTT. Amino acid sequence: CASSLVEDTQYF.